This T cell receptor beta chain was obtained from a study of T cells in Graves' hyperthyroidism and ophthalmopathy. V shed 1 base, J shed 11 bases, and the junction held 8 bases outside the gene matches. The CDR3 has 14 residues. Germline V gene sequence: CDR1 SGHTA, CDR2 FQGNSA. This clonotype was found many times. TCR beta CDR3 sequences were amplified from RNA transcripts. First-round RT-PCR with HTBI primers amplified the TCR CDR3 region. One entry per CDR3 protein, called by TCRdb with MiXCR from the multiplex PCR reads. The sample includes approximately 690,000 distinct CDR3 sequences, roughly 15% of them seen just once.

Sequences were obtained from blood. This rearrangement joins TRBV7-2 to TRBJ1-5; 7 bases fit TRBD1. This TCR was recovered from a woman aged 45 to 65 with Graves' ophthalmopathy. CDR3 in DNA: TGTGCCAGCAGCTTAGAGAAGGGGGCGCGGGCCCAGCATTTT. This sequence encodes CASSLEKGARAQHF.